The rows below give T cell receptor beta chains drawn from one sample of a study of blood T cell repertoires in COVID-19. Produced via immunoSEQ multiplex PCR; TCRdb's table is partial and in-frame only. The repertoire holds some 140,000 clones, with approximately 89% as singletons. The sample was peripheral blood. The source is a human donor in a cohort sampled during active COVID-19. Each CDR3 is given with its conserved first and last residue. A D gene is named only where the DNA matches it firmly. The size field is filled for only some rows; it gives once, few, many or a size class.

d_gene,j_gene,v_gene,abundance,CDR3aa,CDR3nt
NA,TRBJ2-1,TRBV7-9,NA,CASSLERSRDHNEQFF,TGTGCCAGCAGCTTAGAGCGGTCGCGGGACCACAATGAGCAGTTCTTC
NA,TRBJ2-2,TRBV11-2,NA,CASSLVGGGELFF,TGTGCCAGCAGCTTAGTCGGGGGTGGGGAGCTGTTTTTT
TRBD1,TRBJ2-2,TRBV6-4,NA,CASRGQGAAGELFF,TGTGCCAGCCGCGGACAGGGGGCCGCCGGGGAGCTGTTTTTT
TRBD2,TRBJ2-1,TRBV15,NA,CATSRPASGRGYNEQFF,TGTGCCACCAGCAGACCCGCTAGCGGGAGAGGCTACAATGAGCAGTTCTTC
NA,TRBJ1-6,TRBV7-2,NA,CASSPYRADSPLHF,TGTGCCAGCAGCCCCTACAGGGCCGATTCACCCCTCCACTTT
NA,TRBJ2-5,TRBV9,few,CASSVEGRAPETQYF,TGTGCCAGCAGCGTAGAGGGCAGGGCCCCAGAGACCCAGTACTTC
NA,TRBJ1-3,TRBV3-1/TRBV3-2,NA,CASSQGGVGSGGNTIYF,TGTGCCAGCAGCCAAGGCGGAGTTGGCTCTGGAGGAAACACCATATATTTT
NA,TRBJ1-1,TRBV6-5,NA,CASRPGLLAGTFF,TGTGCCAGCCGACCGGGACTCCTCGCGGGGACTTTCTTT
TRBD2,TRBJ2-1,TRBV2,NA,CASSGLAGAYNEQFF,TGTGCCAGCAGTGGACTAGCGGGAGCCTACAATGAGCAGTTCTTC
NA,TRBJ1-2,TRBV5-6,few,CASSLGGGNYGYTF,TGTGCCAGCAGCTTGGGCGGGGGTAACTATGGCTACACCTTC
TRBD2,TRBJ2-1,TRBV7-2,NA,CASSLVSGGSPFRQFF,TGTGCCAGCAGCTTAGTTAGCGGGGGGTCTCCGTTTCGGCAGTTCTTC
NA,TRBJ1-2,TRBV20-1,NA,CSPTGNGYTF,TGCAGCCCAACAGGGAATGGCTACACCTTC
NA,TRBJ1-2,TRBV19,NA,CASSPPPLGGYTF,TGTGCCAGTAGTCCCCCACCCCTAGGTGGCTACACCTTC
NA,TRBJ2-5,TRBV9,NA,CASSSAAGHVQETQYF,TGTGCCAGCAGCTCGGCGGCGGGTCACGTCCAAGAGACCCAGTACTTC
NA,TRBJ2-1,TRBV7-9,NA,CASSEGTSNEQFF,TGTGCCAGCAGCGAAGGGACTTCCAATGAGCAGTTCTTC
TRBD2,TRBJ2-1,TRBV6-5,NA,CASSYVAGGLNNEQFF,TGTGCCAGCAGTTACGTAGCGGGGGGCCTGAACAATGAGCAGTTCTTC
TRBD1,TRBJ1-4,TRBV18,NA,CASSLTGQGREKLFF,TGTGCCAGCTCACTCACGGGACAGGGACGTGAAAAACTGTTTTTT
NA,TRBJ1-1,TRBV5-1,few,CASSLSMNTEAFF,TGCGCCAGCAGCTTGAGCATGAACACTGAAGCTTTCTTT
NA,TRBJ1-1,TRBV3-1/TRBV3-2,NA,CASSPDTGRAFF,TGTGCCAGCAGCCCAGATACGGGTCGGGCTTTCTTT
TRBD2,TRBJ2-1,TRBV7-9,once,CASSLPSGGGKTYNEQFF,TGTGCCAGCAGCTTACCTAGCGGGGGGGGAAAAACCTACAATGAGCAGTTCTTC
TRBD2,TRBJ2-5,TRBV5-4,NA,CATGRLAGGRDETQYF,TGTGCCACAGGGAGACTAGCGGGAGGGAGGGACGAGACCCAGTACTTC
TRBD1,TRBJ2-1,TRBV6-5,NA,CASRGQGIYEQFF,TGTGCCAGCCGGGGACAGGGCATATATGAGCAGTTCTTC
NA,TRBJ1-1,TRBV7-9,NA,CASSLRERSTEAFF,TGTGCCAGCAGCTTGAGGGAAAGGAGTACTGAAGCTTTCTTT
NA,TRBJ2-1,TRBV3-1/TRBV3-2,NA,CASSQGGGSGDEQFF,TGTGCCAGCAGCCAAGGAGGAGGGAGTGGGGATGAGCAGTTCTTC
NA,TRBJ1-3,TRBV9,NA,CASSAGLLSGNTIYF,TGTGCCAGCAGCGCGGGACTGCTCTCTGGAAACACCATATATTTT
TRBD1,TRBJ1-1,TRBV5-1,NA,CASSLPGQTNTEAFF,TGCGCCAGCAGCTTACCGGGACAGACGAACACTGAAGCTTTCTTT
NA,TRBJ1-5,TRBV19,NA,CASSISKSGNQPQHF,TGTGCCAGTAGTATATCCAAATCGGGCAATCAGCCCCAGCATTTT
NA,TRBJ2-2,TRBV14,once,CASRRGTNTGELFF,TGTGCCAGCAGGCGGGGCACGAACACCGGGGAGCTGTTTTTT
NA,TRBJ2-3,TRBV11-1,few,CASEIGDTQYF,TGTGCCAGTGAAATCGGGGATACGCAGTATTTT
NA,TRBJ2-3,TRBV5-6,NA,CASSVVGSVGTDTQYF,TGTGCCAGCAGCGTCGTAGGGAGTGTAGGAACAGATACGCAGTATTTT
NA,TRBJ1-2,TRBV4-3,NA,CASSQELGSKNYGYTF,TGCGCCAGCAGCCAAGAATTGGGCAGCAAGAACTATGGCTACACCTTC
NA,TRBJ1-5,TRBV3-1/TRBV3-2,NA,CASSPASAGQPQHF,TGTGCCAGCAGCCCCGCGTCGGCAGGTCAGCCCCAGCATTTT
NA,TRBJ1-5,TRBV20-1,NA,CSASLPGLANQPQHF,TGCAGTGCTAGTTTACCAGGGCTGGCCAATCAGCCCCAGCATTTT
NA,TRBJ2-1,TRBV24-1,once,CATSDLSYNEQFF,TGTGCCACCAGTGACCTTTCCTACAATGAGCAGTTCTTC
NA,TRBJ1-2,TRBV9,NA,CASSAGSDRASGYTF,TGTGCCAGCAGCGCTGGAAGCGACAGAGCCTCTGGCTACACCTTC
TRBD1,TRBJ1-6,TRBV6-2/TRBV6-3,NA,CASSLRRQGNSPLHF,TGTGCCAGCAGTTTAAGGAGACAGGGTAATTCACCCCTCCACTTT
NA,TRBJ2-2,TRBV19,NA,CASRLAGELFF,TGTGCCAGTAGACTCGCCGGGGAGCTGTTTTTT
TRBD1,TRBJ1-2,TRBV7-9,once,CASSLAGTGDYGYTF,TGTGCCAGCAGCTTAGCCGGGACAGGCGACTATGGCTACACCTTC
NA,TRBJ1-2,TRBV19,NA,CASTPTGDYGYTF,TGTGCCAGTACCCCGACAGGCGACTATGGCTACACCTTC